Below, one T cell receptor beta chain is given with its context. Its target antigen remains unknown. Base qualities were left out, and no much larger clone turns up one base away. The data derive from a study of T cells in Graves' hyperthyroidism and ophthalmopathy (dated by TCRdb to between 2018 and 2021). For the study in its entirety: Peripheral blood was collected at initial diagnosis, before any treatment. A discovery cohort of about a hundred patients, 43 with Graves' ophthalmopathy and over 55 with stable Graves' hyperthyroidism, was used to find distinguishing TCR V-J signatures. Thyroid tissue and blood T-cell repertoires from several Graves' hyperthyroidism patients were also compared in the study. The roughly 94 discovery patients were randomly divided into training and test sets at a 7:3 ratio. According to the paper, TCR Vbeta CDR3 sequencing was carried out on 135 peripheral blood samples, which came from 40 to 45 ophthalmopathy, under 85 hyperthyroidism and some 17 progressor patients. An independent validation cohort of under 20 hyperthyroidism patients and about 16 patients who later progressed to ophthalmopathy tested prospective prediction of ophthalmopathy. After sampling, hyperthyroidism patients received methimazole starting at 30 mg daily, and ophthalmopathy patients received high-dose intravenous methylprednisolone. The full study reports these points: Most expanded thyroid clonotypes (frequency above 0.001) were also detected in blood, suggesting blood repertoires may reflect thyroid immune responses. During validation, the model predicted progression to ophthalmopathy a median of approximately six months ahead of onset, with just under 71% sensitivity and around 73% specificity. No statistical method was used to set the sample size in advance, and investigators knew the group allocation. Ophthalmopathy was separated from stable hyperthyroidism by a 13 V-J signature model, with 85% to 90% sensitivity and roughly 84% specificity obtained in cross-validation and 80%/75% obtained in testing.

The TCR beta CDR3 regions were amplified from RNA transcripts. For the first round of RT-PCR on the TCR CDR3, the HTBI primer set was used together with the Qiagen OneStep RT-PCR kit. Libraries were constructed in a second round of multiplex PCR, after which size selection and purification were performed. Libraries were sequenced paired-end with 100 bp reads on an Illumina HiSeq2000. Per the original workflow: Raw data were processed with SOAPnuke, discarding reads with adapters, uncalled bases, mean Phred below 15, or no exact constant-primer or identifier match. COPE v1.2.5 was used to merge the high-quality paired reads, and each unique nucleotide sequence was defined as a clonotype. MiTCR v1.1 was used to align clonotypes to the IMGT TRBV, TRBD and TRBJ reference segments. Only V-J combinations with frequency above 0.0001, covering about 99% of repertoires, were analysed. The TCS score was defined as F50 (clonal expansion) divided by E x V (chaos), with BLOSUM62-based TCRdist calculated between CDR3 peptides within each V-J. Welch's t-statistics and random forest reduced fewer than 550 V-J features to 13, which were used in a naive Bayes classifier (R e1071). TCRdb reprocessed the public reads (quality trimming at Q25 with fastp, clone calling with MiXCR) and kept in-frame beta chains. Every distinct CDR3 protein forms one entry, paired with its most common genes and DNA. The authors' filters were not applied to this entry. Counted in this sample were about 560,000 distinct CDR3 sequences; 12% to 15% of them appeared once. The top ten hold 14% of the sample.

A patient counted as having stable Graves' hyperthyroidism if no progression to ophthalmopathy occurred over 18 months of follow-up. The hyperthyroidism patients were between 18 and 65 years old and newly diagnosed, with a disease duration of less than 2 months. Exclusion was applied to patients with uncontrolled infections, other autoimmune diseases, pregnancy or lactation. Diagnoses relied on clinical symptoms, serum thyroxine and TRAb, thyroid ultrasound and orbital computed tomography. PBMCs were separated from roughly 10 ml of fresh peripheral blood using Ficoll-Paque density gradient centrifugation. Trizol reagent was used to extract total RNA, and RNA quality was then checked on an Agilent 2100 Bioanalyzer. CDR1 and CDR2 (MDHEN, SYDVKM) derive from the germline V gene. Taken from cysteine to phenylalanine, the CDR3 has 15 residues. CDR3 DNA only is kept here, 45 bases in frame from base 1. V is clipped by 4 bases and J by 0 bases, and the sequence between their germline boundaries is 10 bases long.

This receptor was taken from a woman in her forties with Graves' hyperthyroidism. The sample consisted of blood. The rearrangement combines TRBV28 with TRBJ1-5; tentative D gene TRBD1, with 6 bases matching. Here the CDR3 is given as CASSWGGDSNQPQHF. Read as DNA, the sequence is TGTGCCAGCAGTTGGGGGGGCGATAGCAATCAGCCCCAGCATTTT.